Presented here are 10 T cell receptor beta chains from one specimen sequenced in a study of cytomegalovirus exposure and HLA in healthy donors. The PCR used 60 Vbeta and 13 Jbeta primers. The method was immunoSEQ multiplex PCR; TCRdb's version includes in-frame clones alone and lacks a portion of them. The repertoire includes 100,000 to 150,000 clones, approximately 76% of them detected once, and 15% to 20% sits in the top ten. Material for sequencing was PBMCs. The receptors derive from a man aged 50-60 years in good health and CMV-seropositive.

This sequence joins TRBV28 and TRBJ2-2; TRBD2 agrees at 11 bases. Germline lookup yields CDR1 MDHEN and CDR2 SYDVKM. The CDR3 is 16 residues long. V trimming: 5 bases; J trimming: 6 bases; junction bases outside the gene matches: 8. The CDR3 DNA follows: TGTGCCAGCAGTACCCGGGGTAGCGGGAGGGCCGGGGAGCTGTTTTTT. It codes for CASSTRGSGRAGELFF.

This clone has only a few counts. The chain is built from TRBV7-9 and TRBJ2-1, with D perhaps TRBD2 (6 bases). This CDR3 spans 14 amino acids. V lost 3 bases to trimming and J lost 7 bases, with 13 bases between them. CDR1 is SEHNR, CDR2 FQNEAQ, per germline (reference sequence). The chain's CDR3 is CASSFGTGKNEQFF. Written as DNA, the CDR3 is TGTGCCAGCAGCTTCGGGACTGGAAAGAATGAGCAGTTCTTC.

The genes are TRBV5-4 and TRBJ2-4; 12 positions match TRBD1. With V trimmed by 4 bases and J by 5 bases, 7 bases remained unmatched. The CDR3 covers 16 residues. Germline lookup yields CDR1 SGHNT and CDR2 YYREEE (reference sequence). The CDR3 sequence is CASSAGDRGHQNIQYF. The CDR3 bases are TGTGCCAGCAGCGCCGGGGACAGGGGGCACCAAAACATTCAGTACTTC.

This clone was picked up one time. The chain uses TRBV6-1 and TRBJ1-2, with a tentative D call TRBD1 (5 bases). Trimming took 11 bases from V and 5 from J, leaving 21 bases between them. Germline V gives CDR1 MNHNS, CDR2 SASEGT. CDR3 length: 14 residues. The CDR3: CALGAGNPPYGYTF. In DNA form, the CDR3 reads TGTGCCCTCGGAGCAGGGAACCCCCCGTATGGCTACACCTTC.

The chain's CDR3 is CASSPRGTSYEQYF. The CDR3 nucleotides are TGTGCCAGCAGCCCCAGGGGAACCTCCTACGAGCAGTACTTC. This chain uses TRBV7-2 with TRBJ2-7, with a tentative D call TRBD1 (6 bases). With 5 bases removed from V and 0 bases from J, the gap between germline ends came to 11 bases. This CDR3 has 14 amino acids. Germline assignment: CDR1 SGHTA and CDR2 FQGNSA.

The chain employs TRBV11-3 and TRBJ1-2; D is unclear. The CDR3 totals 13 residues. CDR1 is SGHNT, CDR2 YENEEA, per germline. V lost 3 bases and J lost 8, with 13 bases in between. CDR3 bases: TGTGCCAGCAGCTTCTCTCGGGGTGTGGGCTACACCTTC. Amino acids: CASSFSRGVGYTF.

This clone has only a few counts. This chain links TRBV27 with TRBJ2-7; perhaps TRBD2 as D (6 bases). The germline V gene has CDR1 MNHEY and CDR2 SMNVEV (reference sequence). With 3 bases removed from V and 1 base from J, the gap between germline ends came to 22 bases. This CDR3 is 18 amino acids long. CDR3 sequence: CASSLKGLGLASSYEQYF. The CDR3, as DNA: TGTGCCAGCAGTTTGAAGGGTTTGGGGCTAGCGTCTTCCTACGAGCAGTACTTC.

The genes are TRBV5-1 and TRBJ2-7; the match to TRBD1 covers 9 bases. V lost 4 bases, J lost 2 bases, and 10 bases stayed unmatched. Germline-derived CDR1 and CDR2 are SGHRS and YFSETQ. This CDR3 has 16 residues. Here the CDR3 reads CASSRRGTGMTYEQYF. In DNA, the CDR3 is TGCGCCAGCAGCCGTCGCGGGACAGGGATGACCTACGAGCAGTACTTC.

This sequence joins TRBV19 and TRBJ1-5; 11 bases map to TRBD1. Unmatched junction bases numbered 11, after V lost 6 bases and J lost 7 bases. Germline values: CDR1 LNHDA, CDR2 SQIVND (reference sequence). This CDR3 contains 16 residues. The CDR3 DNA sequence: TGTGCCAGTAGGATTTCCGGGACAGGGGGAAGGCAGCCCCAGCATTTT. Residues: CASRISGTGGRQPQHF.

The J gene is TRBJ2-3, the V gene TRBV28; D not resolved. Trimming took off 6 bases at V and 5 bases at J, with 12 bases between the two ends. The CDR3 contains 13 residues. CDR1 is MDHEN, CDR2 SYDVKM, per germline. This CDR3 is CASRVYPGDTQYF. CDR3 nucleotides: TGTGCCAGCAGGGTCTATCCGGGAGATACGCAGTATTTT.